This TCR beta chain was identified in a study of blood T cell repertoires in COVID-19. Looking at the study overall: Sample material is recorded as cDNA or gDNA derived from T cells, B-cell-depleted T cells, or PBMCs.

Germline V gives CDR1 MRHNA, CDR2 SNTAGT. The J segment lost 5 bases and the V segment lost 5 bases, leaving 8 bases of the junction unmatched. The CDR3 has 14 amino acids. As originally analysed: Estimated nucleated cell counts came from reference gene primer amplification. The protocol was immunoSEQ multiplex PCR, while the TCRdb copy is restricted to in-frame clones and leaves out a portion. V and J calls and clone size come straight from that table; D and trimming were deduced from the DNA. The table records 70,000 to 80,000 clones, around 90% of them present only once. The chain carries TRBV6-4 and TRBJ1-1, with TRBD1 matching 7 bases. The sequenced material came from peripheral blood. The sequence was obtained from a woman in her fifties or sixties with acute or convalescent COVID-19. CDR3 loop: CASSKGGSGTEAFF. CDR3 DNA: TGTGCCAGCAGTAAAGGGGGCTCGGGGACTGAAGCTTTCTTT.